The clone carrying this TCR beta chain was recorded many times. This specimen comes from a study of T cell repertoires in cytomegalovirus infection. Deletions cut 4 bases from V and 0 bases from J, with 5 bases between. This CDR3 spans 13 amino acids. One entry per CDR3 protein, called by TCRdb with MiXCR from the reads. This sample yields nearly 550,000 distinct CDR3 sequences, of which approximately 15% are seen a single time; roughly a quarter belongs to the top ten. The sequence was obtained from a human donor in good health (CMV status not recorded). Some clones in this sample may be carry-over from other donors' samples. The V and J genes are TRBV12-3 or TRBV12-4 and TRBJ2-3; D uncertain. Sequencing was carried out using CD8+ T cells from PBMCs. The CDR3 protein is CASSSGSTDTQYF. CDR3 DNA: TGTGCCAGCAGTTCGGGCAGCACAGATACGCAGTATTTT.